This TCR beta chain was captured by sequencing in a study of cytomegalovirus exposure and HLA in healthy donors. This CDR3 spans 16 amino acids. Germline assignment: CDR1 SGHRS and CDR2 YFSETQ. V was cut by 0 bases and J by 0 bases, with 11 bases left in between. The PCR made use of 60 Vbeta and 13 Jbeta primers. Some clones are missing from TCRdb's copy, which holds only in-frame ones; the method was immunoSEQ multiplex PCR. Among roughly 120,000 clones listed, around 80% were seen once. The TCR comes from a woman between 40 and 50 years old in good health and CMV-seropositive. The rearrangement joins TRBV5-1 to TRBJ2-3, with D perhaps TRBD1 (6 bases). Source material: PBMCs. The CDR3 DNA sequence: TGCGCCAGCAGCTTGGGGCCCGGGACAAGCACAGATACGCAGTATTTT. Protein: CASSLGPGTSTDTQYF.